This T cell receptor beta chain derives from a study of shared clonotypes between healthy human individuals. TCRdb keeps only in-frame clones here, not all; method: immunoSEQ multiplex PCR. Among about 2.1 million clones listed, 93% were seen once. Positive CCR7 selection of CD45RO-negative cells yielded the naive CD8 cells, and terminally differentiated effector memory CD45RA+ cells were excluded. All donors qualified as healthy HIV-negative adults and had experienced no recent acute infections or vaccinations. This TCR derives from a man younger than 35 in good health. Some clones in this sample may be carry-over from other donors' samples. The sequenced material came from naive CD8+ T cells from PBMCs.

CDR3 in amino acids: CASSYGGSPLHF. CDR3 DNA: TGTGCCAGCAGCTATGGAGGTTCACCCCTCCACTTT. V and J are TRBV7-9 and TRBJ1-6; D gene uncertain. Trimming stripped 4 bases from V and 9 bases from J, with 7 bases between. Germline V gene sequence: CDR1 SEHNR, CDR2 FQNEAQ (reference sequence). This CDR3 comprises 12 residues.